Shown below are 13 T cell receptor beta chains from a single sample sequenced in a study of blood T cells in healthy people across ages. Next came a second PCR, run for about 7 to 12 cycles, which used a sample-barcoded 5' primer along with a J-beta primer mix. A single record per CDR3 protein comes from TCRdb applying MiXCR to the 5' RACE reads. Of roughly 1.9 million distinct CDR3 sequences listed, roughly 43% are singletons. Sequencing input: blood. The receptors were sampled from a human donor in good health.

The rearrangement uses TRBV5-1 and TRBJ1-2; TRBD1 is a possible D gene (6 bases). V gave up 6 bases and J gave up 2 bases, with 17 bases separating them. This CDR3 is 15 amino acids long. Germline CDR1 reads SGHRS; CDR2 reads YFSETQ. The CDR3 bases are TGCGCCAGCACCGTTTCAACAGGGAAAAACTATGGCTACACCTTC. Encoded protein: CASTVSTGKNYGYTF. The complete variable domain, with remaining parts taken from reference TRBV5-1 and TRBJ1-2, reads KAGVTQTPRYLIKTRGQQVTLSCSPISGHRSVSWYQQTPGQGLQFLFEYFSETQRNKGNFPGRFSGRQFSNSRSEMNVSTLELGDSALYLCASTVSTGKNYGYTFGSGTRLTVV.

The rearrangement joins TRBV15 to TRBJ1-4; 7 nucleotides match TRBD1. The CDR3 contains 15 residues. The V and J ends lost 4 bases and 2 bases, in that order; junction bases with no gene match: 4. The germline CDR1 and CDR2 sequences are LNHNV and YYDKDF (reference sequence). Here the CDR3 reads CATSTGTATNEKLFF. The CDR3 DNA sequence: TGTGCCACCAGCACAGGGACAGCTACTAATGAAAAACTGTTTTTT.

This chain uses TRBV6-5 with TRBJ1-4, with 7 bases identical to TRBD1. Germline V lookup: CDR1 MNHEY, CDR2 SVGAGI. V gave up 1 base and J gave up 0 bases; unmatched junction bases: 11. The CDR3 consists of 19 residues. In nucleotides, the CDR3 is TGTGCCAGCAGTTACTTCCCCCCAGGGGGTCCTACAACTAATGAAAAACTGTTTTTT. Translation gives CASSYFPPGGPTTNEKLFF.

The chain has TRBV20-1 and TRBJ2-3; the D is unclear. The CDR3 has 13 amino acids. Germline V CDR1 and CDR2: DFQATT, SNEGSKA (reference sequence). V was clipped by 6 bases and J by 0 bases, with 10 bases between them. CDR3 coding DNA: TGCAGTGCCAGTCAGGAGAGCACAGATACGCAGTATTTT. This encodes CSASQESTDTQYF.

CDR3 DNA sequence: TGTGCCAGCAGCGCCCACCTCGACAGTAACACTGAAGCTTTCTTT. Translated, it gives CASSAHLDSNTEAFF. This chain uses TRBV9 with TRBJ1-1, with D tentatively TRBD1 (5 bases). The CDR3 has 15 residues. CDR1 is SGDLS and CDR2 is YYNGEE in the germline V gene. The ends were cut back, 3 bases at V and 2 bases at J, with 14 bases in the middle.

The rearrangement uses TRBV4-3 and TRBJ2-4; 11 positions agree with TRBD2. The end of the DNA fits TRBJ2-7 better, so the J call may be wrong. The CDR3 contains 15 residues. Germline V gives CDR1 LGHNA, CDR2 YSLEER. CDR3 sequence (DNA): TGCGCCAGCAGCCTGCGACTAGCGGGGTTTGGCGAGCAGTACTTC. Its translation: CASSLRLAGFGEQYF.

This rearrangement joins TRBV4-1 to TRBJ2-7, with TRBD1 identical over 7 bases. This CDR3 contains 16 residues. V lost 1 base to trimming and J lost 1 base; unmatched junction nucleotides: 7. CDR1 is MGHRA and CDR2 is YSYEKL in the germline V gene. The CDR3 DNA sequence: TGCGCCAGCAGCCAAGGGGACAGACCCTCTTCCTACGAGCAGTACTTC. It translates to CASSQGDRPSSYEQYF.

V is TRBV2 and J is TRBJ2-3, with 9 nucleotides matching TRBD2. CDR3 size: 18 residues. Germline V gene sequence: CDR1 SNHLY, CDR2 FYNNEI. Unmatched junction bases numbered 18, after V lost 3 bases and J lost 8 bases. For the CDR3, the DNA is TGTGCCAGCAGTGATCCCTTAGGATTAGCGGGGGAGGGAGGTACGCAGTATTTT. Translation: CASSDPLGLAGEGGTQYF.

This clonotype was counted a few times. The chain recombines TRBV5-6 with TRBJ2-4; D gene uncertain. The assigned J gene may be wrong: the sequence end matches TRBJ2-7 better. There are 13 residues in the CDR3. Germline assignment: CDR1 SGHDT and CDR2 YYEEEE. CDR3 nucleotides: TGTGCCAGCAGGTTCTCAACGGACTACGAGCAGTACTTC. Residues: CASRFSTDYEQYF.

Of note for this clonotype: A much larger clone lies a single base off, so this may be a read error. CDR3 amino acids: CSAPKGQVDPQFF. The CDR3 DNA reads as TGCAGTGCTCCAAAGGGACAGGTCGACCCACAATTCTTT. V usage is TRBV20-1 and J usage is TRBJ1-1; 8 bases map to TRBD1. Germline CDR1 is DFQATT and CDR2 is SNEGSKA (reference sequence). The V gene end was trimmed by 5 bases and the J gene end by 14 bases; junction bases not matched to a gene: 16. This CDR3 has 13 residues.

The rearrangement uses TRBV15 and TRBJ2-7, with D possibly being TRBD1 (6 bases). This CDR3 comprises 15 residues. The germline V gene has CDR1 LNHNV and CDR2 YYDKDF (reference sequence). V was pared by 11 bases and J by 2 bases, with 22 bases between. In nucleotides, the CDR3 is TGTGCCGCCGAGGACAGTTCGGGACCTACCTACGAGCAGTACTTC. Amino acid sequence: CAAEDSSGPTYEQYF.

The V call is TRBV11-2, the J call TRBJ1-2; D not certain. Germline assignment: CDR1 SGHAT and CDR2 FQNNGV. Trimming stripped 3 bases from V and 4 bases from J, with 6 bases between. The length of the CDR3 is 12 residues. Here the CDR3 reads CASSFVPYGYTF. The DNA for the CDR3 is TGTGCCAGCAGCTTCGTTCCCTATGGCTACACCTTC.

The chain combines TRBV3-1 with TRBJ2-5; weak D call: TRBD1 (6 bases). The assigned J gene may be wrong: the sequence end matches TRBJ2-7 better. Germline V gene lookup returns CDR1 LGHDT and CDR2 YNNKEL (reference sequence). This CDR3 comprises 14 residues. CDR3 DNA sequence: TGTGCCAGCAGCCAACCCGGACAGTTACCCGAGCAGTACTTC. Its translation: CASSQPGQLPEQYF.